One sample yielded the 26 T cell receptor beta chains listed below, sequenced in a study of shared clonotypes between healthy human individuals. The method was immunoSEQ multiplex PCR; TCRdb's version includes in-frame clones alone and lacks a portion of them. The sample has hundreds of thousands of clones, around 74% seen once. The sequenced sample consisted of memory CD4+ T cells sorted from blood. Described subset: CD45RA-negative fraction. These receptors were obtained from a woman aged 30 to 39 in good health.

The chain employs TRBV6-1 and TRBJ1-5, with D uncertain. CDR3 length: 13 residues. Trimming shortened V by 7 bases and J by 3 bases, and 10 bases separated the two germline ends. Germline-derived CDR1 and CDR2 are MNHNS and SASEGT. The CDR3 sequence is CASNTLNNQPQHF. The CDR3 bases are TGTGCCAGCAACACATTGAACAATCAGCCCCAGCATTTT.

About this clone: This sequence may be a read error, since a much larger clone differs from it by one base. Other nucleotide sequences in the sample specify the same CDR3. The chain is built from TRBV2 and TRBJ1-2; D is uncertain. This CDR3 is 14 amino acids long. CDR1 SNHLY and CDR2 FYNNEI come from the germline V gene. V lost 2 bases to trimming and J lost 1 base, with 8 bases between them. CDR3: CASSERGSNYGYTF. Written as DNA, the CDR3 is TGTGCCAGCAGTGAACGGGGAAGTAACTATGGCTACACCTTC.

This clone has just a few counts. The chain is built from TRBV7-2 and TRBJ2-1; possible D gene TRBD2, 6 bases. Germline V CDR1 and CDR2: SGHTA, FQGNSA. Trimming removed 6 bases from V and 4 bases from J, with 13 bases in between. This CDR3 has 14 residues. The CDR3 coding sequence is TGTGCCAGCAGGGGGACGGACTATTACAATGAGCAGTTCTTC. Encoded protein: CASRGTDYYNEQFF.

This chain joins TRBV28 and TRBJ1-2; the match to TRBD1 covers 7 bases. CDR1 and CDR2 (germline): MDHEN, SYDVKM. The CDR3 has 13 amino acids. V trimming: 6 bases; J trimming: 4 bases; junction bases outside the gene matches: 5. CDR3: CASSGDSFYGYTF. CDR3 in DNA: TGTGCCAGCAGCGGGGACAGTTTCTATGGCTACACCTTC.

V and J are TRBV7-9 and TRBJ2-1; D is ambiguous. The V and J ends lost 1 base and 0 bases respectively, with 10 bases between them. The CDR3 totals 16 residues. In germline, CDR1 is SEHNR, CDR2 FQNEAQ (reference sequence). The CDR3 nucleotides read TGTGCCAGCAGCTTAGGTAGGACGAGCTCCTACAATGAGCAGTTCTTC. Encoded protein: CASSLGRTSSYNEQFF.

This chain uses TRBV6-1 with TRBJ1-5; D may be TRBD1 (6 bases). This CDR3 contains 16 residues. The germline V gene encodes CDR1 MNHNS and CDR2 SASEGT. The germline V and J ends were trimmed by 4 bases and 1 base, with 14 bases remaining between them. CDR3 in DNA: TGTGCCAGCAGTGCGAGACAGGTCCAAAGCAATCAGCCCCAGCATTTT. Protein product: CASSARQVQSNQPQHF.

A single count supports this clone. The rearrangement joins TRBV2 to TRBJ1-4; 7 nucleotides match TRBD1. Germline V lookup: CDR1 SNHLY, CDR2 FYNNEI. The CDR3 spans 15 residues. Trimming took 2 bases from V and 4 from J; bases not matched to a gene: 4. CDR3 nucleotides: TGTGCCAGCAGTGAAACCGGGACAGATAATGAAAAACTGTTTTTT. Amino acid sequence: CASSETGTDNEKLFF.

The count of this clone is one. V is TRBV27 and J is TRBJ2-1; possible D gene TRBD1, 6 bases. V shed 4 bases and J shed 0 bases, with 10 bases lying between them. Germline V gene sequence: CDR1 MNHEY, CDR2 SMNVEV (reference sequence). CDR3 length: 15 amino acids. CDR3 residues: CASSSDRSSYNEQFF. The CDR3 DNA is TGTGCCAGCAGTTCAGACAGGAGCTCCTACAATGAGCAGTTCTTC.

The chain is built from TRBV7-9 and TRBJ2-1; 13 bases agree with TRBD2. Germline V gene lookup returns CDR1 SEHNR and CDR2 FQNEAQ (reference sequence). V was clipped by 5 bases and J by 8 bases; unmatched bases: 3. This CDR3 contains 14 residues. CDR3 in DNA: TGTGCCAGCAGCCGGACTAGCGGGAGCTATGAGCAGTTCTTC. It encodes CASSRTSGSYEQFF. The whole variable domain, remainder taken from reference TRBV7-9 and TRBJ2-1, is DTGVSQNPRHKITKRGQNVTFRCDPISEHNRLYWYRQTLGQGPEFLTYFQNEAQLEKSRLLSDRFSAERPKGSFSTLEIQRTEQGDSAMYLCASSRTSGSYEQFFGPGTRLTVL.

The chain joins TRBV28 to TRBJ1-5; possible D gene TRBD1, 5 bases. Per germline, CDR1 MDHEN and CDR2 SYDVKM. V was pared by 5 bases and J by 9 bases, with 14 bases between. The CDR3 is 13 amino acids. The CDR3 loop reads CASSAQTESPQHF. DNA of the CDR3: TGTGCCAGCAGTGCCCAGACAGAATCGCCCCAGCATTTT.

To note about this clone: At the DNA level, this CDR3 is encoded by other sequences in the same sample as well. V is TRBV5-1 and J is TRBJ2-5, with 12 nucleotides matching TRBD2. V was clipped by 0 bases and J by 3 bases; unmatched bases: 0. CDR1 and CDR2 (germline): SGHRS, YFSETQ. This CDR3 has 15 amino acids. CDR3 DNA: TGCGCCAGCAGCTTGGGGACTAGCGGGGAAGAGACCCAGTACTTC. It codes for CASSLGTSGEETQYF.

This clone was found a few times. V and J are TRBV5-1 and TRBJ1-1; 7 positions match TRBD1. Germline values: CDR1 SGHRS, CDR2 YFSETQ. The CDR3 is 13 amino acids. With 1 base clipped from V and 6 bases from J, the junction kept 3 bases outside the gene matches. The DNA for the CDR3 is TGCGCCAGCAGCTTGCAACAGGGGTCTGAAGCTTTCTTT. This gives the protein CASSLQQGSEAFF.

As DNA, the CDR3 is TGCGCCAGCAGCAGACAACAGGGGGACGAGCAGTACTTC. It encodes CASSRQQGDEQYF. V and J are TRBV5-1 and TRBJ2-7; TRBD1 agrees at 8 bases. The CDR3 has 13 residues. V shed 4 bases, J shed 5 bases, and the junction held 5 bases outside the gene matches. Germline V gives CDR1 SGHRS, CDR2 YFSETQ.

In its sample, this clone was seen a few times. In DNA form, the CDR3 reads TGTGCCAGCAGCGTAACCCAGGGGACCAATGAAAAACTGTTTTTT. Encoded protein: CASSVTQGTNEKLFF. This chain joins TRBV9 and TRBJ1-4; a possible D gene is TRBD1 (6 bases). CDR1 SGDLS and CDR2 YYNGEE come from the germline V gene. Trimming took off 1 base at V and 5 bases at J, with 12 bases between the two ends. This CDR3 has 15 amino acids.

A word on this clone: In the same sample, other DNA sequences code for this CDR3. The chain employs TRBV4-1 and TRBJ2-6, with 9 bases fitting TRBD1. Germline trimming cut 3 bases from V and 0 bases from J; bases unmatched to any gene: 6. Germline V gives CDR1 MGHRA, CDR2 YSYEKL. The CDR3 contains 18 residues. CDR3 residues: CASSQPRDRDSGANVLTF. DNA for the CDR3: TGCGCCAGCAGCCAGCCCCGGGACAGGGACTCTGGGGCCAACGTCCTGACTTTC.

This chain links TRBV5-1 with TRBJ2-3, with TRBD2 as a possible D gene (6 bases). With 0 bases removed from V and 2 bases from J, the gap between germline ends came to 10 bases. Germline V gene data show CDR1 as SGHRS and CDR2 as YFSETQ. CDR3 size: 15 residues. The chain's CDR3 is CASSLGSGYTDTQYF. The CDR3 DNA is TGCGCCAGCAGCTTGGGTAGCGGCTACACAGATACGCAGTATTTT.

This clone was counted a few times. This chain joins TRBV27 and TRBJ2-2; 8 nucleotides line up with TRBD1. With V trimmed by 7 bases and J by 4 bases, 11 bases remained unmatched. The germline V gene encodes CDR1 MNHEY and CDR2 SMNVEV (reference sequence). This CDR3 region has 16 residues. CDR3 DNA sequence: TGTGCCAGCAACCAACAGGGGGTAGGGGGCACCGGGGAGCTGTTTTTT. Amino acids: CASNQQGVGGTGELFF.

This chain connects TRBV30 to TRBJ2-7, with 7 nucleotides matching TRBD2. This CDR3 has 16 residues. J lost 5 bases, V lost 0 bases, and 13 bases had no gene match. Germline V lookup: CDR1 GTSNPN, CDR2 SVGIG (reference sequence). The chain's CDR3 is CAWSVLTAGADDEQYF. CDR3 coding DNA: TGTGCCTGGAGTGTCCTCACCGCGGGAGCCGATGACGAGCAGTACTTC.

Comment on this clone: A single base is all that separates this from a far larger clone, so a read error is likely. J is TRBJ1-1 and V is TRBV5-5; 8 nucleotides line up with TRBD1. Germline trimming cut 4 bases from V and 3 bases from J; bases unmatched to any gene: 2. The CDR3 spans 13 residues. The germline V gene has CDR1 SGHKS and CDR2 YYEKEE (reference sequence). The DNA for the CDR3 is TGTGCCAGCAGCCTACAGGGGGACACTGAAGCTTTCTTT. Its protein product is CASSLQGDTEAFF.

This clone was observed a few times. This clone may be a read error of a much larger clone one base away. This sample also contains other DNA sequences that code for the same CDR3. The chain couples TRBV7-2 to TRBJ1-5; D is unclear. Deletions cut 1 base from V and 6 bases from J, with 4 bases between. Germline loops: CDR1 SGHTA, CDR2 FQGNSA. The CDR3 is made up of 12 amino acids. The chain's CDR3 is CASSLGGQPQHF. The CDR3 DNA follows: TGTGCCAGCAGCTTAGGGGGTCAGCCCCAGCATTTT.

The chain couples TRBV5-1 to TRBJ1-1; a possible D gene is TRBD1 (5 bases). In germline, CDR1 is SGHRS, CDR2 YFSETQ. V was pared by 8 bases and J by 1 base, with 12 bases between. This CDR3 contains 13 residues. This chain's CDR3 is CASREQGNTEAFF. The CDR3 nucleotides are TGCGCCAGTAGAGAGCAGGGGAACACTGAAGCTTTCTTT.

V gene TRBV2 combines with J gene TRBJ1-1; the match to TRBD1 covers 8 bases. CDR1 is SNHLY and CDR2 is FYNNEI in the germline V gene. This CDR3 contains 14 residues. V lost 6 bases and J lost 6; bases outside the gene matches: 9. CDR3 nucleotide sequence: TGTGCCAGCAGACTACAGGGGGGTAACCCTGAAGCTTTCTTT. It yields the protein CASRLQGGNPEAFF.

With respect to this clone: The same CDR3 also results from other DNA sequences found in this sample. The chain carries TRBV27 and TRBJ1-3; D may be TRBD1 (5 bases). Trimming left V 3 bases short and J 2 bases short, with 11 bases between. The CDR3 length is 15 residues. Looked up from germline, CDR1 is MNHEY and CDR2 is SMNVEV (reference sequence). The CDR3 DNA follows: TGTGCCAGCAGTTTTCGGGGGGGTGCTGGAAACACCATATATTTT. It yields the protein CASSFRGGAGNTIYF.

The CDR3 bases are TGTGCCAGCACCCTGGAGGGACAGGGGTATTCACCCCTCCACTTT. Its protein is CASTLEGQGYSPLHF. This chain joins TRBV7-2 and TRBJ1-6; 10 bases are shared with TRBD1. The CDR3 extends over 15 amino acids. V trimming: 7 bases; J trimming: 8 bases; junction bases outside the gene matches: 8. The germline V gene encodes CDR1 SGHTA and CDR2 FQGNSA.

The chain recombines TRBV5-1 with TRBJ2-1; TRBD1 is a possible D gene (5 bases). The CDR3 length is 14 residues. Trimming took 0 bases from V and 4 from J, leaving 8 bases between them. Per germline, CDR1 SGHRS and CDR2 YFSETQ. CDR3 sequence (DNA): TGCGCCAGCAGCTTGGTCAGGGAATACAATGAGCAGTTCTTC. Its protein product is CASSLVREYNEQFF.

V and J are TRBV5-6 and TRBJ1-2; no clear D gene. CDR3 size: 17 residues. V dropped 4 bases and J dropped 6 bases, with 25 bases sitting between them. Per germline, CDR1 SGHDT and CDR2 YYEEEE. DNA of the CDR3: TGTGCCAGCAGCCTTCATCTGGCCGCCCGTCGGAGCCATGGCTACACCTTC. It encodes CASSLHLAARRSHGYTF.